Presented here are 9 T cell receptor beta chains from one specimen sequenced in a study of beta chain features in type 1 diabetes. What was sequenced were expressed TCRB transcripts, since all of the isolated RNA had been reverse transcribed. The assay was immunoSEQ multiplex PCR, and TCRdb's table has in-frame clones only and misses some. The data contain roughly 450,000 clones, approximately 10% of them singletons. Material: naive CD4+ T cells from blood. These receptor sequences come from a woman aged 18-29 years in good health.

The chain is built from TRBV7-8 and TRBJ2-3, with 7 positions matching TRBD1. Germline V gene lookup returns CDR1 SGHVS and CDR2 FQNEAQ. The CDR3 runs 16 residues. J gave up 4 bases and V 5 bases, and 12 bases lay outside the gene matches. This CDR3 reads CASSGSGQAGPDTQYF. As DNA, the CDR3 is TGTGCCAGCAGCGGGTCTGGACAGGCAGGCCCAGATACGCAGTATTTT.

This clone was seen more than once but under ten times. This rearrangement joins TRBV29-1 to TRBJ2-2; tentatively, D is TRBD2 (6 bases). From germline, CDR1 is SQVTM and CDR2 ANQGSEA. This CDR3 region has 14 residues. The V end was cut by 5 bases, the J end by 3 bases, with 13 bases between. The CDR3 bases are TGCAGCGTTTCCAGCGGGCTTTACACCGGGGAGCTGTTTTTT. Encoded protein: CSVSSGLYTGELFF.

J is TRBJ2-7 and V is TRBV28, with a possible D match to TRBD2 (6 bases). Per germline, CDR1 MDHEN and CDR2 SYDVKM. Trimming shortened V by 5 bases and J by 3 bases, and 14 bases separated the two germline ends. The length of the CDR3 is 14 residues. Here the CDR3 DNA reads TGTGCCAGCAGTCCACCGCCCGGGGGCTACGAGCAGTACGTC. This codes for CASSPPPGGYEQYV.

The rearrangement joins TRBV7-9 to TRBJ1-1; possibly TRBD1 for D (6 bases). Trimming took 0 bases from V and 2 from J, leaving 10 bases between them. The CDR3 is 15 residues long. The germline CDR1 and CDR2 sequences are SEHNR and FQNEAQ (reference sequence). CDR3 sequence reads: CASSLAPGGNTEAFF. As DNA, the CDR3 is TGTGCCAGCAGCTTAGCGCCTGGGGGCAACACTGAAGCTTTCTTT.

The V and J genes are TRBV7-9 and TRBJ2-3; no clear D. Germline V gene data show CDR1 as SEHNR and CDR2 as FQNEAQ (reference sequence). With 0 bases removed from V and 12 bases from J, the gap between germline ends came to 7 bases. The CDR3 consists of 11 residues. The CDR3 is CASSLAGSQYF. CDR3 DNA sequence: TGTGCCAGCAGCTTAGCAGGGTCTCAGTATTTT.

This clone was counted a few times. This sequence joins TRBV15 and TRBJ2-3; 8 nucleotides agree with TRBD1. J gave up 2 bases and V 5 bases, and 9 bases lay outside the gene matches. Looked up from germline, CDR1 is LNHNV and CDR2 is YYDKDF (reference sequence). The CDR3 is made up of 16 amino acids. The CDR3 sequence: CATSSHGTGFTDTQYF. The CDR3 DNA reads TGTGCCACCAGCTCCCACGGGACAGGATTCACAGATACGCAGTATTTT.

The V call is TRBV30, the J call TRBJ2-5; TRBD1 aligns across 10 bases. The CDR3 runs 15 residues. Looked up from germline, CDR1 is GTSNPN and CDR2 is SVGIG (reference sequence). With 2 bases clipped from V and 3 bases from J, the junction kept 6 bases outside the gene matches. CDR3: CAWSSTGQGKETQYF. The CDR3 DNA is TGTGCCTGGAGTTCTACGGGACAGGGGAAAGAGACCCAGTACTTC.

This clone came up a few times. The rearrangement joins TRBV7-3 to TRBJ1-4, with a possible D match to TRBD1 (5 bases). The germline V gene encodes CDR1 SGHTA and CDR2 FQGTGA. The CDR3 runs to 14 residues. V was pared by 4 bases and J by 4 bases, with 10 bases between. CDR3: CASSWGHRNEKLFF. The CDR3 coding sequence is TGTGCCAGCAGCTGGGGCCACCGTAATGAAAAACTGTTTTTT.

A note on this clone: This sequence may be a read error, since a much larger clone differs from it by one base. The chain couples TRBV5-4 to TRBJ2-3; D is unclear. Deletions cut 2 bases from V and 0 bases from J, with 1 base between. The CDR3 runs 12 residues. Germline V lookup: CDR1 SGHNT, CDR2 YYREEE (reference sequence). The CDR3 reads CASSLSTDTQYF. The CDR3 DNA is TGTGCCAGCAGCTTAAGCACAGATACGCAGTATTTT.